The source of this T cell receptor beta chain is a study of blood T cell repertoires in COVID-19. Only in-frame clones appear in the TCRdb table, and some are missing; sequencing was by immunoSEQ multiplex PCR. The sample has about 130,000 clones, around 89% seen once. The source material was peripheral blood. This TCR was sampled from a man between 60 and 75 years old with COVID-19, enrolled during active disease.

CDR3 protein: CASSLDRASEGYTF. The CDR3 DNA sequence: TGTGCCAGCAGCTTAGACCGCGCCTCGGAGGGCTACACCTTC. V is TRBV11-2 and J is TRBJ1-2; D unresolved. The CDR3 has 14 residues. CDR1 and CDR2 (germline): SGHAT, FQNNGV. The V end was cut by 0 bases, the J end by 8 bases, with 13 bases between.